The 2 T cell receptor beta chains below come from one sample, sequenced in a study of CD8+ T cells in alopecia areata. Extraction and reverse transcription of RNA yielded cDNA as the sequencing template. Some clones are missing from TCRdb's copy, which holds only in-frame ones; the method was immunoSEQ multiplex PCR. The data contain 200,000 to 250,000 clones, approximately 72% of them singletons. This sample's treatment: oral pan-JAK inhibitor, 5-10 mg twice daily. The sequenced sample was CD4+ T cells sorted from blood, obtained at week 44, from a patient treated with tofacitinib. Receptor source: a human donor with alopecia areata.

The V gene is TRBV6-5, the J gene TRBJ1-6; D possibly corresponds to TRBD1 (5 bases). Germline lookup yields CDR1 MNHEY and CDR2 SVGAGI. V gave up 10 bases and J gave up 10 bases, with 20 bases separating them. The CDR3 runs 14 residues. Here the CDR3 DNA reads TGTGCCACCTACCCGGGGGGGGGAGGATCACCCCTCCACTTT. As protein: CATYPGGGGSPLHF.

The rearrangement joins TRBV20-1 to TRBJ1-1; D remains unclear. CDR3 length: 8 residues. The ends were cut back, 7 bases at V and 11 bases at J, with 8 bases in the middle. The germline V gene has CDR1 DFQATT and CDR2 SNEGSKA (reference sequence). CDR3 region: CSVSWAFF. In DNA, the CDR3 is TGCAGTGTATCCTGGGCTTTCTTT.